There are a few counts of the clone carrying this T cell receptor (beta chain). Its target is not known. These data originate in a study of cytomegalovirus exposure and HLA in healthy donors. Primers for the PCR totalled 60 Vbeta and 13 Jbeta. Measured with immunoSEQ multiplex PCR; TCRdb has only the in-frame clones, and not every one. The table includes 150,000 to 200,000 clones, about 9.4% detected once. Germline V gene data show CDR1 as SGHNT and CDR2 as YYREEE (reference sequence). CDR3 length: 14 amino acids. Trimming took 4 bases from V and 5 from J, leaving 15 bases between them. General study findings and limits: In an earlier analysis, most TCR beta V segments were productive about 87% or about 30% of the time. Most TCR sequences were rare, but some public TCRs occurred in many donors.

This clonotype was sampled from a woman aged 25 to 39 in good health and CMV-seropositive. What was sequenced was PBMCs. The chain joins TRBV5-4 to TRBJ1-1; D ambiguous. CDR3 residues: CASSPGGKATEAFF. CDR3 bases: TGTGCCAGCAGCCCGGGAGGTAAGGCTACTGAAGCTTTCTTT.